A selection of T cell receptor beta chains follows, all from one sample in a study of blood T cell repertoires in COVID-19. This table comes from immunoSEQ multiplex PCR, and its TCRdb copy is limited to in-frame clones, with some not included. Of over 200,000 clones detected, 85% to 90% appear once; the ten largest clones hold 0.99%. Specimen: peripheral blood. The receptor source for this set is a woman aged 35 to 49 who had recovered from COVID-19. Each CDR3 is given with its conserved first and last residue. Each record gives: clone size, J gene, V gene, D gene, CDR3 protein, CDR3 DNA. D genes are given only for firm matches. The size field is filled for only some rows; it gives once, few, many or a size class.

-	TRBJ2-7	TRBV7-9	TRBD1	CASRDSGSYEQYF	TGTGCCAGCCGGGACAGTGGGTCCTACGAGCAGTACTTC
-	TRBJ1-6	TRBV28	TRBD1	CASRPTGVGNSPLHF	TGTGCCAGCAGACCGACAGGGGTCGGCAATTCACCCCTCCACTTT
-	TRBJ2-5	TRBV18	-	CASSPQTVRETQYF	TGTGCCAGCTCACCGCAGACAGTCCGGGAGACCCAGTACTTC
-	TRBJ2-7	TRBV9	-	CASSVQGTTFGEQYF	TGTGCCAGCAGCGTTCAGGGGACCACTTTTGGGGAGCAGTACTTC
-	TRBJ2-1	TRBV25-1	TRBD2	CASSDPGTSGRYGEQFF	TGTGCCAGCAGTGACCCCGGGACTAGCGGGAGGTACGGTGAGCAGTTCTTC
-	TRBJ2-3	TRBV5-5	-	CASSPGGGTSTDTQYF	TGTGCCAGCAGCCCGGGGGGCGGCACTAGCACAGATACGCAGTATTTT
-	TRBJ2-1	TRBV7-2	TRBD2	CASSPGLAANEQFF	TGTGCCAGCAGCCCTGGACTAGCAGCCAATGAGCAGTTCTTC
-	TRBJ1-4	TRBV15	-	CATSRGGAGVDEKLFF	TGTGCCACCAGCAGAGGGGGAGCAGGGGTGGATGAAAAACTGTTTTTT
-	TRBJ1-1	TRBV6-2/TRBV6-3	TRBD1	CASSYPDRGRTAFF	TGTGCCAGCAGTTATCCGGACAGGGGGCGCACAGCTTTCTTT
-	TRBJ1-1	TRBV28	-	CASTPRRTGGTEAFF	TGTGCCAGCACCCCCCGGCGAACCGGGGGGACTGAAGCTTTCTTT
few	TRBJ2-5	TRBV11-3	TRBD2	CASSATSGQETQYF	TGTGCCAGCAGCGCCACTAGCGGACAAGAGACCCAGTACTTC
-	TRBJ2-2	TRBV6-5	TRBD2	CASSPGGGGTGELFF	TGTGCCAGCAGCCCCGGGGGGGGTGGCACCGGGGAGCTGTTTTTT
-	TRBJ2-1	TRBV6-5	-	CASSYGGASYNEQFF	TGTGCCAGCAGTTACGGAGGGGCCTCCTACAATGAGCAGTTCTTC
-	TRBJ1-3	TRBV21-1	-	CASSKGGGPGNTIYF	TGTGCCAGCAGCAAAGGGGGGGGTCCTGGAAACACCATATATTTT
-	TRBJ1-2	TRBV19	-	CASSIEARLGYTF	TGTGCCAGTAGTATAGAGGCGCGGCTCGGCTACACCTTC
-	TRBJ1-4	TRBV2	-	CASSPYEKLFF	TGTGCCAGCAGTCCCTATGAAAAACTGTTTTTT
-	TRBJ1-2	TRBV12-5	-	CASGLVRGSGRYGYTF	TGTGCTAGTGGTTTGGTACGGGGCAGCGGGCGCTATGGCTACACCTTC
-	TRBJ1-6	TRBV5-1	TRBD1	CASSWGQGGFNSPLHF	TGCGCCAGCAGCTGGGGACAGGGTGGTTTTAATTCACCCCTCCACTTT
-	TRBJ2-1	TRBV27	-	CASSLGAPAYNEQFF	TGTGCCAGCAGTTTAGGGGCCCCGGCCTACAATGAGCAGTTCTTC
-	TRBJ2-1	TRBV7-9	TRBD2	CASSPRTSYNEQFF	TGTGCCAGCAGCCCCCGGACTAGCTACAATGAGCAGTTCTTC
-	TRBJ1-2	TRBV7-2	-	CASSPHPGTNHYGYTF	TGTGCCAGCAGCCCCCACCCCGGGACAAACCACTATGGCTACACCTTC
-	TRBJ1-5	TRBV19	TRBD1	CASSRTGGPNQPQHF	TGTGCCAGCAGCAGGACAGGGGGCCCTAATCAGCCCCAGCATTTT
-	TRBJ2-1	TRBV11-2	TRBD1	CASRTRQGRQFF	TGTGCCAGCAGGACGAGACAGGGGCGGCAGTTCTTC
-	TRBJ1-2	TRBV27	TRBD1	CASSPRPGTGASYTF	TGTGCCAGCAGTCCCCGACCGGGGACAGGGGCAAGCTACACCTTC
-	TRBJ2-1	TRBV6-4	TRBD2	CATATSGPSYNEQFF	TGTGCCACCGCGACTAGCGGGCCGTCCTACAATGAGCAGTTCTTC
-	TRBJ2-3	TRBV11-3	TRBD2	CASSPTSLSTDTQYF	TGTGCCAGCAGCCCGACTAGCCTTAGCACAGATACGCAGTATTTT
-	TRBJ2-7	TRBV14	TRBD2	CASTQALAGAQYF	TGTGCCAGCACCCAGGCCTTAGCGGGTGCGCAGTACTTC
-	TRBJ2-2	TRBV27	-	CASSPGTFNTGELFF	TGTGCCAGCAGCCCCGGGACTTTTAACACCGGGGAGCTGTTTTTT
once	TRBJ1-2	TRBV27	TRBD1	CASSTNWGTGVNYGYTF	TGTGCCAGCAGTACGAACTGGGGGACAGGGGTTAACTATGGCTACACCTTC
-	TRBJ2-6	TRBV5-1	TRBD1	CASSAGQGPGANVLTF	TGCGCCAGCAGCGCGGGACAGGGTCCTGGGGCCAACGTCCTGACTTTC
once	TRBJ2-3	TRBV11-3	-	CASSTGAGGVRTDTQYF	TGTGCCAGCAGCACTGGGGCAGGTGGGGTCCGCACAGATACGCAGTATTTT
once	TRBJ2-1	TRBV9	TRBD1	CASSPWTGVGEQFF	TGTGCCAGCAGCCCCTGGACAGGGGTAGGCGAGCAGTTCTTC
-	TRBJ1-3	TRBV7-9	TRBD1	CASTPGGSSGNTIYF	TGTGCCAGCACCCCAGGGGGCAGCTCTGGAAACACCATATATTTT
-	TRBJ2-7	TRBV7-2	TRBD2	CASSFPWEGLAGRRYEQYF	TGTGCCAGCAGCTTCCCCTGGGAAGGGCTAGCGGGACGCAGGTACGAGCAGTACTTC
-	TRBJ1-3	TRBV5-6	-	CASSLSFSGNTIYF	TGTGCCAGCAGCTTAAGCTTCTCTGGAAACACCATATATTTT
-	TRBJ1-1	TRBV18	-	CASSGRTGNTEAFF	TGTGCCAGCTCAGGCCGGACTGGTAACACTGAAGCTTTCTTT
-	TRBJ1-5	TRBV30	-	CAWSVGGNQPQHF	TGTGCCTGGAGTGTGGGGGGGAATCAGCCCCAGCATTTT
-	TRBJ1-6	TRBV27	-	CASSYRGGSYNSPLHF	TGTGCCAGCAGTTATCGTGGGGGGTCCTATAATTCACCCCTCCACTTT
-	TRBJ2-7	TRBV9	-	CASSVEEGRYEQYF	TGTGCCAGCAGCGTAGAGGAGGGGAGGTACGAGCAGTACTTC
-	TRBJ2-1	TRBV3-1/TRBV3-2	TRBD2	CASSQAQGTSGGINEQFF	TGTGCCAGCAGCCAGGCCCAGGGGACTAGCGGGGGTATCAATGAGCAGTTCTTC
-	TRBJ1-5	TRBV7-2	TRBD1	CASSPRGQGYNQPQHF	TGTGCCAGCAGCCCACGGGGACAGGGGTACAATCAGCCCCAGCATTTT
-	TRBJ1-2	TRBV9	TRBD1	CASSAQGARGYGYTF	TGTGCCAGCAGCGCCCAGGGGGCCCGGGGATATGGCTACACCTTC
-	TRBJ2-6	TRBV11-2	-	CASRLPGANVLTF	TGTGCCAGCCGTCTCCCCGGGGCCAACGTCCTGACTTTC
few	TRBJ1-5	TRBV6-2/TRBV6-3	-	CASSQGRPQHF	TGTGCCAGCAGTCAGGGCCGGCCCCAGCATTTT
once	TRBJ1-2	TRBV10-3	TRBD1	CAIAGQGDGYTF	TGTGCCATAGCGGGACAGGGGGATGGCTACACCTTC
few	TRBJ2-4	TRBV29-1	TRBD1	CSVGGRGWGIQYF	TGCAGCGTTGGGGGCAGGGGGTGGGGCATTCAGTACTTC
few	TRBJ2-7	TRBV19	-	CASSIDSGGTTYEQYF	TGTGCCAGTAGTATAGATTCGGGGGGCACCACCTACGAGCAGTACTTC
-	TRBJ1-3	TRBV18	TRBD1	CASSPGTGLGNTIYF	TGTGCCAGCTCACCCGGGACAGGGCTTGGAAACACCATATATTTT
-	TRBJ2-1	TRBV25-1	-	CASSEYWGGPSYNEQFF	TGTGCCAGCAGTGAATATTGGGGGGGGCCCTCCTACAATGAGCAGTTCTTC
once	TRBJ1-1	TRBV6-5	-	CASSYQRTGNTEAFF	TGTGCCAGCAGTTACCAGCGGACGGGGAACACTGAAGCTTTCTTT
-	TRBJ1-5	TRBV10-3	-	CAISDNSNQPQHF	TGTGCCATCAGTGACAATAGCAATCAGCCCCAGCATTTT
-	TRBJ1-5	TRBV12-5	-	CASGFIPDSLSNQPQHF	TGTGCTAGTGGTTTTATCCCCGACAGCCTTAGCAATCAGCCCCAGCATTTT